The 27 T cell receptor beta chains reported below all come from one sample, sequenced in a study of cytomegalovirus exposure and HLA in healthy donors. 60 Vbeta and 13 Jbeta primers were used in PCR. TCRdb's table, derived via immunoSEQ multiplex PCR, lists solely in-frame clones and lacks some. There are 100,000 to 150,000 clones in the sample; around four fifths occur only once, and over 3% lies in the top ten. Sequenced input: PBMCs. The receptors were gathered from a woman aged 35 to 49 in good health and CMV-seropositive.

The V call is TRBV15, the J call TRBJ2-1, with D hard to call. Trimming cost V 0 bases and J 7 bases, with 10 bases left between them. CDR1 and CDR2 from the germline V gene are LNHNV and YYDKDF (reference sequence). The CDR3 extends over 14 amino acids. CDR3 bases: TGTGCCACCAGCAGAGATCCCCCTGTAAATGAGCAGTTCTTC. Encoded protein: CATSRDPPVNEQFF. Supplemented by reference TRBV15 and TRBJ2-1, the full variable domain reads DAMVIQNPRYQVTQFGKPVTLSCSQTLNHNVMYWYQQKSSQAPKLLFHYYDKDFNNEADTPDNFQSRRPNTSFCFLDIRSPGLGDTAMYLCATSRDPPVNEQFFGPGTRLTVL.

The V call is TRBV28, the J call TRBJ1-1; TRBD1 matches 9 bases. From germline, CDR1 is MDHEN and CDR2 SYDVKM. V shed 6 bases, J shed 6 bases, and the junction held 5 bases outside the gene matches. The CDR3 runs 13 residues. CDR3 sequence: CASSWGQGAEAFF. CDR3 nucleotide sequence: TGTGCCAGCAGCTGGGGACAGGGCGCTGAAGCTTTCTTT.

The chain carries TRBV30 and TRBJ1-1, with D hard to call. Germline V gives CDR1 GTSNPN, CDR2 SVGIG (reference sequence). V was cut by 5 bases and J by 4 bases, with 14 bases left in between. This CDR3 comprises 13 residues. CDR3 region: CAWSERGGTEAFF. In nucleotides, the CDR3 is TGTGCCTGGTCTGAACGGGGAGGCACTGAAGCTTTCTTT.

The CDR3 nucleotides read TGTGCCAGCAGACTCCCGGGACAGGAAGCTTTCTTT. Amino acid sequence: CASRLPGQEAFF. The chain couples TRBV11-2 to TRBJ1-1; 7 nucleotides agree with TRBD1. The V segment lost 6 bases and the J segment 8 bases; nucleotides outside the gene matches: 6. Germline lookup yields CDR1 SGHAT and CDR2 FQNNGV. The CDR3 sequence is 12 residues long.

The table lists this clone with a count of one. The CDR3 loop reads CASSEGGGTQHF. CDR3 coding DNA: TGTGCCAGCAGTGAAGGGGGGGGAACCCAGCATTTT. The chain uses TRBV6-1 and TRBJ1-5, with D possibly matching TRBD1 (5 bases). This CDR3 is built from 12 residues. In germline, CDR1 is MNHNS, CDR2 SASEGT. V lost 1 base, J lost 11 bases, and 9 bases lay in between.

The chain uses TRBV5-1 and TRBJ2-2, with TRBD2 identical over 13 bases. The CDR3 totals 21 residues. Looked up from germline, CDR1 is SGHRS and CDR2 is YFSETQ. V lost 0 bases and J lost 1; bases outside the gene matches: 12. DNA for the CDR3: TGCGCCAGCAGCTTGGAAGTAAGGACTAGCGGGAGAGTGGGGAACACCGGGGAGCTGTTTTTT. Amino acid sequence: CASSLEVRTSGRVGNTGELFF.

The J gene is TRBJ2-5, the V gene TRBV28; 9 bases match TRBD1. Germline V gene data show CDR1 as MDHEN and CDR2 as SYDVKM. The CDR3 totals 17 residues. Trimming cost V 3 bases and J 11 bases; bases outside gene matches: 19. In DNA form, the CDR3 reads TGTGCCAGCAGTTTCCGAGCGGGACAGGGAAAAGCGATCGGGCAGTACTTC. It translates to CASSFRAGQGKAIGQYF.

This clone was observed a handful of times. The same CDR3 is also encoded by other DNA sequences in this sample. The chain recombines TRBV27 with TRBJ1-5, with a weak D call TRBD1 (5 bases). Germline CDR1 reads MNHEY; CDR2 reads SMNVEV (reference sequence). Between the trimmed V and J ends, which lost 2 bases and 2 bases, there was a span of 7 bases. The length of the CDR3 is 14 residues. The CDR3 nucleotides read TGTGCCAGCAGTTTAAGCAGGGGCAATCAGCCCCAGCATTTT. Encoded protein: CASSLSRGNQPQHF.

This chain links TRBV6-1 with TRBJ2-7; D is uncertain. There are 13 residues in the CDR3. Trimming stripped 1 base from V and 4 bases from J, with 8 bases between. Germline CDR1 reads MNHNS; CDR2 reads SASEGT. Here the CDR3 reads CASSEGVSYEQYF. As DNA, the CDR3 is TGTGCCAGCAGTGAAGGCGTTTCTTACGAGCAGTACTTC.

The chain carries TRBV18 and TRBJ2-1, with D maybe TRBD1 (6 bases). The germline CDR1 and CDR2 sequences are KGHSH and LQKENI. The V end lost 1 base, the J end lost 8 bases, and 15 bases lay between the germline ends. CDR3 length: 15 residues. The CDR3 reads CASSPQKQGWDEQFF. Here the CDR3 DNA reads TGTGCCAGCTCACCACAAAAACAGGGTTGGGATGAGCAGTTCTTC.

The chain combines TRBV9 with TRBJ2-3, with D tentatively TRBD1 (8 bases). This CDR3 region has 15 residues. Germline-derived CDR1 and CDR2 are SGDLS and YYNGEE. V gave up 4 bases and J gave up 5 bases, with 17 bases separating them. The CDR3 loop is CASSTGGGALDTQYF. CDR3 sequence (DNA): TGTGCCAGCAGCACAGGGGGGGGAGCCCTAGATACGCAGTATTTT.

The chain has TRBV7-9 and TRBJ2-1; 11 positions match TRBD1. CDR1 and CDR2 from the germline V gene are SEHNR and FQNEAQ (reference sequence). V shed 0 bases, J shed 7 bases, and the junction held 8 bases outside the gene matches. This CDR3 has 17 amino acids. CDR3 sequence reads: CASSLASRDRGANEQFF. CDR3 sequence (DNA): TGTGCCAGCAGCTTAGCCTCCCGGGACAGGGGGGCGAATGAGCAGTTCTTC.

This clone has more than one count but fewer than ten. The CDR3 DNA reads TGTGCCAGCAGCGATGAGGTTAGGGGCTATGGCTACACCTTC. Amino acid sequence: CASSDEVRGYGYTF. The V and J genes are TRBV7-9 and TRBJ1-2, with D possibly being TRBD1 (5 bases). With 5 bases removed from V and 4 bases from J, the gap between germline ends came to 14 bases. From germline, CDR1 is SEHNR and CDR2 FQNEAQ (reference sequence). The CDR3 sequence is 14 residues long.

V and J are TRBV9 and TRBJ1-4; tentative D call: TRBD1 (6 bases). Deletions cut 4 bases from V and 4 bases from J, with 14 bases between. Germline lookup yields CDR1 SGDLS and CDR2 YYNGEE. The CDR3 has 15 amino acids. CDR3 sequence reads: CASSRTGTGNEKLFF. CDR3 nucleotides: TGTGCCAGCAGCAGAACAGGGACGGGTAATGAAAAACTGTTTTTT.

This clone was observed at least ten times. The chain employs TRBV7-8 and TRBJ2-7; TRBD1 agrees at 10 bases. The germline gives CDR1 SGHVS, CDR2 FQNEAQ. The CDR3 consists of 16 residues. Trimming removed 3 bases from V and 2 bases from J; junction bases left unmatched: 7. CDR3 loop: CASSFADRGVAYEQYF. In nucleotides, the CDR3 is TGTGCCAGCAGCTTTGCGGACAGGGGGGTCGCCTACGAGCAGTACTTC.

This clone has only a few counts. The J gene is TRBJ2-7, the V gene TRBV5-4, with D perhaps matching TRBD2 (7 bases). V lost 1 base, J lost 3 bases, and 14 bases lay in between. Germline CDR1 SGHNT, CDR2 YYREEE (reference sequence). The CDR3 has 15 residues. The CDR3, as DNA: TGTGCCAGCAGCTTGATACGCGGGGGACACTACGAGCAGTACTTC. This translates into CASSLIRGGHYEQYF.

The J gene is TRBJ2-7, the V gene TRBV4-1; D is possibly TRBD1 (5 bases). Between the trimmed V and J ends, which lost 2 bases and 6 bases, there was a span of 14 bases. The germline V gene has CDR1 MGHRA and CDR2 YSYEKL. The CDR3 has 14 amino acids. For the CDR3, the DNA is TGCGCCAGCAGCCAAATGGTGACAGTCCCCGAGCAGTACTTC. Translation: CASSQMVTVPEQYF.

This chain's CDR3 is CASSIGTRSGEKLFF. CDR3 DNA sequence: TGTGCCAGCAGCATCGGGACAAGAAGTGGTGAAAAACTGTTTTTT. The rearrangement joins TRBV6-1 to TRBJ1-4; D perhaps matches TRBD1 (6 bases). Trimming stripped 6 bases from V and 7 bases from J, with 18 bases between. The CDR3 is 15 amino acids. The germline gives CDR1 MNHNS, CDR2 SASEGT.

This rearrangement joins TRBV5-5 to TRBJ1-2, with 9 bases identical to TRBD1. V lost 0 bases to trimming and J lost 4 bases; unmatched junction nucleotides: 4. The CDR3 extends over 15 amino acids. In germline, CDR1 is SGHKS, CDR2 YYEKEE (reference sequence). CDR3 region: CASSLEGQGGYGYTF. The CDR3 DNA is TGTGCCAGCAGCTTGGAGGGACAGGGAGGCTATGGCTACACCTTC.

In this sample, this clone turned up once. The chain uses TRBV4-1 and TRBJ1-1; weak D call: TRBD1 (5 bases). The CDR3 has 15 residues. The germline CDR1 and CDR2 sequences are MGHRA and YSYEKL. Trimming stripped 3 bases from V and 3 bases from J, with 14 bases between. CDR3 loop: CASSHSGGTDTEAFF. In nucleotides, the CDR3 is TGCGCCAGCAGCCATTCAGGCGGGACTGACACTGAAGCTTTCTTT.

The rearrangement uses TRBV19 and TRBJ2-7; 14 bases are a match to TRBD2. Germline V gives CDR1 LNHDA, CDR2 SQIVND (reference sequence). The CDR3 is made up of 17 amino acids. Trimming cost V 5 bases and J 4 bases; bases outside gene matches: 10. In DNA form, the CDR3 reads TGTGCCAGTAGTGGGCCGGGACTAGCGGGAGAGGGTTACGAGCAGTACTTC. This sequence encodes CASSGPGLAGEGYEQYF.

The rearrangement uses TRBV6-7 and TRBJ2-7; 7 bases match TRBD1. TRBV6-7 belongs to the ORF category, with a function that is uncertain. The trim removed 7 bases at V and 4 bases at J, leaving 4 bases unmatched. This CDR3 is built from 12 residues. Here the CDR3 reads CASKTGIYEQYF. CDR3 bases: TGTGCCAGCAAGACAGGGATTTACGAGCAGTACTTC.

This chain joins TRBV19 and TRBJ1-1, with D possibly being TRBD1 (5 bases). This CDR3 is built from 13 residues. Germline CDR1 reads LNHDA; CDR2 reads SQIVND (reference sequence). V was cut by 7 bases and J by 0 bases, with 9 bases left in between. CDR3 sequence reads: CASKQEMNTEAFF. DNA of the CDR3: TGTGCCAGTAAACAGGAGATGAACACTGAAGCTTTCTTT. Looking up the rest from reference TRBV19 and TRBJ1-1 gives the full variable domain: DGGITQSPKYLFRKEGQNVTLSCEQNLNHDAMYWYRQDPGQGLRLIYYSQIVNDFQKGDIAEGYSVSREKKESFPLTVTSAQKNPTAFYLCASKQEMNTEAFFGQGTRLTVV.

V usage is TRBV5-6 and J usage is TRBJ2-1, with TRBD2 matching over 7 bases. The CDR3 runs 17 residues. With V trimmed by 5 bases and J by 1 base, 12 bases remained unmatched. Germline V gene sequence: CDR1 SGHDT, CDR2 YYEEEE. The CDR3 DNA is TGTGCCAGCAGTTCTGGAGGGCGGGAGACTTCCTACAATGAGCAGTTCTTC. Translated: CASSSGGRETSYNEQFF.

This clone was seen once. V gene TRBV4-1 combines with J gene TRBJ2-3, with D possibly TRBD1 on 6 matching bases. Trimming removed 7 bases at V and 5 bases at J, with 13 bases between. The CDR3 sequence is 13 residues long. Germline CDR1 MGHRA, CDR2 YSYEKL. The CDR3 DNA reads as TGCGCCAGCAAGGGACACAACGTAGATACGCAGTATTTT. This gives the protein CASKGHNVDTQYF.

The rearrangement links TRBV11-3 to TRBJ2-1; unclear D gene. Trimming took 0 bases from V and 10 from J, leaving 10 bases between them. This CDR3 has 13 residues. Germline CDR1 is SGHNT and CDR2 is YENEEA. The CDR3 sequence is CASSLDLRNEQFF. CDR3 in DNA: TGTGCCAGCAGCTTAGATCTTAGAAACGAGCAGTTCTTC.

The chain has TRBV9 and TRBJ1-2; no definite D call. The CDR3 sequence is 14 residues long. Trimming shortened V by 3 bases and J by 1 base, and 10 bases separated the two germline ends. Germline lookup yields CDR1 SGDLS and CDR2 YYNGEE. CDR3 protein: CASSAEDHNYGYTF. CDR3 in DNA: TGTGCCAGCAGCGCGGAGGACCATAACTATGGCTACACCTTC.